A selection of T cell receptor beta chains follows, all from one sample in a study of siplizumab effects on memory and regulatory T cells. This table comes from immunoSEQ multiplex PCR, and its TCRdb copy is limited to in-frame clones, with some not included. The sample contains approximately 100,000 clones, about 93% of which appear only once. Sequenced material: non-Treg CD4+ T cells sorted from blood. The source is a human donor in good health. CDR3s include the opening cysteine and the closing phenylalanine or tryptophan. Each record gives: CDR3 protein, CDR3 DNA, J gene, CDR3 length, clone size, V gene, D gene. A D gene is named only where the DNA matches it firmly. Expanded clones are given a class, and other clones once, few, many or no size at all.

cdr3_aa: CAISNDDGAYEQYF
cdr3_nt: TGTGCCATCAGTAACGACGACGGGGCCTACGAGCAGTACTTC
j_call: TRBJ2-7
cdr3_length: 14
clone_size: once
v_call: TRBV10-3
d_call: .

cdr3_aa: CASSQDQAALRTEAFF
cdr3_nt: TGCGCCAGCAGCCAAGATCAGGCGGCCTTAAGAACTGAAGCTTTCTTT
j_call: TRBJ1-1
cdr3_length: 16
clone_size: .
v_call: TRBV4-3
d_call: .

cdr3_aa: CASSSAGTGVFGTGELFF
cdr3_nt: TGTGCCAGCAGTTCGGCCGGGACAGGGGTTTTCGGCACCGGGGAGCTGTTTTTT
j_call: TRBJ2-2
cdr3_length: 18
clone_size: few
v_call: TRBV28
d_call: TRBD1

cdr3_aa: CASNVAGALNGEQFF
cdr3_nt: TGTGCCAGCAACGTAGCGGGAGCACTTAATGGCGAGCAGTTCTTC
j_call: TRBJ2-1
cdr3_length: 15
clone_size: few
v_call: TRBV7-2
d_call: TRBD2

cdr3_aa: CASSLVVSSGRIEQYF
cdr3_nt: TGTGCCAGCAGCTTGGTTGTCAGTAGCGGGAGGATCGAGCAGTACTTC
j_call: TRBJ2-7
cdr3_length: 16
clone_size: .
v_call: TRBV5-5
d_call: TRBD2

cdr3_aa: CASSQGQGRAYEQYF
cdr3_nt: TGTGCCAGCAGTCAGGGCCAGGGAAGGGCCTACGAGCAGTACTTC
j_call: TRBJ2-7
cdr3_length: 15
clone_size: few
v_call: TRBV2
d_call: .

cdr3_aa: CASSQAHRNTEAFF
cdr3_nt: TGTGCCAGCAGCCAGGCTCATAGGAACACTGAAGCTTTCTTT
j_call: TRBJ1-1
cdr3_length: 14
clone_size: .
v_call: TRBV4-2
d_call: .

cdr3_aa: CASSQAGLGSYNEQFF
cdr3_nt: TGCGCCAGCAGCCAAGCAGGACTGGGATCCTACAATGAGCAGTTCTTC
j_call: TRBJ2-1
cdr3_length: 16
clone_size: .
v_call: TRBV4-1
d_call: .

cdr3_aa: CASSLADYEQYF
cdr3_nt: TGTGCCAGCAGCTTAGCAGATTACGAGCAGTACTTC
j_call: TRBJ2-7
cdr3_length: 12
clone_size: .
v_call: TRBV7-2
d_call: .

cdr3_aa: CASSGEYEQYF
cdr3_nt: TGTGCCAGCAGTGGGGAGTACGAGCAGTACTTC
j_call: TRBJ2-7
cdr3_length: 11
clone_size: .
v_call: TRBV2
d_call: .

cdr3_aa: CASSQGTGAGQETQYF
cdr3_nt: TGTGCCAGCAGCCAAGGGACAGGGGCAGGTCAAGAGACCCAGTACTTC
j_call: TRBJ2-5
cdr3_length: 16
clone_size: .
v_call: TRBV5-5
d_call: TRBD1

cdr3_aa: CASSKGYEQYF
cdr3_nt: TGTGCCAGCAGTAAGGGCTACGAGCAGTACTTC
j_call: TRBJ2-7
cdr3_length: 11
clone_size: .
v_call: TRBV9
d_call: .

cdr3_aa: CAISGVASPGNTIYF
cdr3_nt: TGTGCCATCAGTGGAGTTGCCAGTCCCGGAAACACCATATATTTT
j_call: TRBJ1-3
cdr3_length: 15
clone_size: .
v_call: TRBV10-3
d_call: .

cdr3_aa: CASSKLAGGPTDTQYF
cdr3_nt: TGTGCTAGCAGCAAACTAGCGGGAGGCCCCACAGATACGCAGTATTTT
j_call: TRBJ2-3
cdr3_length: 16
clone_size: once
v_call: TRBV7-7
d_call: TRBD2

cdr3_aa: CASSYRAGRRETQYF
cdr3_nt: TGTGCCAGCAGTTACCGGGCAGGCAGACGGGAGACCCAGTACTTC
j_call: TRBJ2-5
cdr3_length: 15
clone_size: .
v_call: TRBV6-5
d_call: .

cdr3_aa: CASSATGNTEAFF
cdr3_nt: TGTGCCAGCAGTGCCACAGGGAACACTGAAGCTTTCTTT
j_call: TRBJ1-1
cdr3_length: 13
clone_size: .
v_call: TRBV28
d_call: .

cdr3_aa: CASSVPGLLPGYTF
cdr3_nt: TGTGCCAGCAGTGTGCCGGGACTCCTTCCGGGCTACACCTTC
j_call: TRBJ1-2
cdr3_length: 14
clone_size: .
v_call: TRBV28
d_call: .

cdr3_aa: CASARDSPLHF
cdr3_nt: TGTGCCAGCGCGAGGGATTCACCCCTCCACTTT
j_call: TRBJ1-6
cdr3_length: 11
clone_size: .
v_call: TRBV2
d_call: .

cdr3_aa: CASSEDLGGTQYF
cdr3_nt: TGTGCCAGCAGTGAAGATCTTGGAGGTACGCAGTATTTT
j_call: TRBJ2-3
cdr3_length: 13
clone_size: few
v_call: TRBV2
d_call: .

cdr3_aa: CASSLKDSLQETQYF
cdr3_nt: TGTGCCAGCAGCCTGAAGGACAGTCTCCAAGAGACCCAGTACTTC
j_call: TRBJ2-5
cdr3_length: 15
clone_size: once
v_call: TRBV5-4
d_call: .

cdr3_aa: CASRPGLRIYEQYF
cdr3_nt: TGTGCCAGTAGACCGGGACTGAGGATCTACGAGCAGTACTTC
j_call: TRBJ2-7
cdr3_length: 14
clone_size: .
v_call: TRBV28
d_call: .

cdr3_aa: CASSWSGRGEQYF
cdr3_nt: TGTGCCAGCAGCTGGAGCGGGAGGGGCGAGCAGTACTTC
j_call: TRBJ2-7
cdr3_length: 13
clone_size: .
v_call: TRBV7-9
d_call: TRBD2

cdr3_aa: CASSRREGGSYEQYF
cdr3_nt: TGTGCCAGCAGCAGGCGGGAGGGAGGCTCCTACGAGCAGTACTTC
j_call: TRBJ2-7
cdr3_length: 15
clone_size: .
v_call: TRBV7-8
d_call: TRBD2

cdr3_aa: CASGRDRPNEQYF
cdr3_nt: TGTGCTAGTGGCCGGGACAGGCCCAACGAGCAGTACTTC
j_call: TRBJ2-7
cdr3_length: 13
clone_size: .
v_call: TRBV12-5
d_call: TRBD1

cdr3_aa: CASSLVGNGQETQYF
cdr3_nt: TGTGCCAGCAGCTTAGTTGGGAACGGCCAAGAGACCCAGTACTTC
j_call: TRBJ2-5
cdr3_length: 15
clone_size: .
v_call: TRBV7-9
d_call: .

cdr3_aa: CASSIAGASYNEQFF
cdr3_nt: TGTGCCAGTAGTATAGCGGGAGCGTCCTACAATGAGCAGTTCTTC
j_call: TRBJ2-1
cdr3_length: 15
clone_size: .
v_call: TRBV19
d_call: .

cdr3_aa: CASSLAYGRNEQFF
cdr3_nt: TGTGCCAGCAGCTTAGCGTACGGGCGCAATGAGCAGTTCTTC
j_call: TRBJ2-1
cdr3_length: 14
clone_size: .
v_call: TRBV7-6
d_call: .

cdr3_aa: CASSHFPSGRVVYEQYF
cdr3_nt: TGTGCCAGCAGCCACTTTCCTAGCGGGAGAGTGGTGTACGAGCAGTACTTC
j_call: TRBJ2-7
cdr3_length: 17
clone_size: .
v_call: TRBV9
d_call: TRBD2

cdr3_aa: CASSGGRDYGELFF
cdr3_nt: TGTGCCAGCAGTGGGGGCCGGGACTACGGGGAGCTGTTTTTT
j_call: TRBJ2-2
cdr3_length: 14
clone_size: .
v_call: TRBV6-4
d_call: TRBD2

cdr3_aa: CASSNGVGSGELFF
cdr3_nt: TGTGCCAGCAGTAACGGTGTAGGCTCCGGGGAGCTGTTTTTT
j_call: TRBJ2-2
cdr3_length: 14
clone_size: .
v_call: TRBV27
d_call: .

cdr3_aa: CASRGFSGGNQPQHF
cdr3_nt: TGTGCCAGTAGGGGATTTTCTGGTGGCAATCAGCCCCAGCATTTT
j_call: TRBJ1-5
cdr3_length: 15
clone_size: .
v_call: TRBV19
d_call: .

cdr3_aa: CASRLGGGQYF
cdr3_nt: TGTGCCAGTAGATTGGGGGGCGGGCAGTATTTT
j_call: TRBJ2-3
cdr3_length: 11
clone_size: .
v_call: TRBV19
d_call: .

cdr3_aa: CSVEPGLAGEIDTQYF
cdr3_nt: TGCAGCGTTGAGCCGGGACTAGCGGGAGAGATAGATACGCAGTATTTT
j_call: TRBJ2-3
cdr3_length: 16
clone_size: once
v_call: TRBV29-1
d_call: TRBD2

cdr3_aa: CASSELLNIGNIQYF
cdr3_nt: TGTGCCAGCAGTGAACTTCTGAATATTGGGAACATTCAGTACTTC
j_call: TRBJ2-4
cdr3_length: 15
clone_size: .
v_call: TRBV2
d_call: .

cdr3_aa: CAISESVFRDKGQYF
cdr3_nt: TGTGCCATCAGTGAGTCGGTTTTCCGGGACAAAGGGCAGTACTTC
j_call: TRBJ2-7
cdr3_length: 15
clone_size: .
v_call: TRBV10-3
d_call: .

cdr3_aa: CSALRSEDEQYF
cdr3_nt: TGCAGCGCCCTTCGGTCCGAGGACGAGCAGTACTTC
j_call: TRBJ2-7
cdr3_length: 12
clone_size: .
v_call: TRBV29-1
d_call: .

cdr3_aa: CASSFGRLSGRLADTQYF
cdr3_nt: TGTGCCAGCAGCTTCGGCCGTTTAAGCGGGAGATTGGCAGATACGCAGTATTTT
j_call: TRBJ2-3
cdr3_length: 18
clone_size: once
v_call: TRBV11-3
d_call: TRBD2

cdr3_aa: CASSAADRAGKLAKNIQYF
cdr3_nt: TGTGCCAGTAGTGCCGCAGACCGAGCAGGCAAGCTAGCCAAAAACATTCAGTACTTC
j_call: TRBJ2-4
cdr3_length: 19
clone_size: .
v_call: TRBV19
d_call: .

cdr3_aa: CASTRDREEWFF
cdr3_nt: TGTGCCAGTACCCGGGACAGGGAAGAGTGGTTCTTC
j_call: TRBJ2-1
cdr3_length: 12
clone_size: .
v_call: TRBV19
d_call: TRBD1

cdr3_aa: CASRYSDRGRAEAFF
cdr3_nt: TGTGCCAGCAGATATTCGGACAGGGGAAGGGCTGAAGCTTTCTTT
j_call: TRBJ1-1
cdr3_length: 15
clone_size: .
v_call: TRBV5-4
d_call: TRBD1

cdr3_aa: CASSLGLQDTQYF
cdr3_nt: TGCGCCAGCAGCTTGGGGCTGCAAGATACGCAGTATTTT
j_call: TRBJ2-3
cdr3_length: 13
clone_size: .
v_call: TRBV5-1
d_call: .

cdr3_aa: CAWRASMSTDTQYF
cdr3_nt: TGTGCCTGGAGGGCCAGTATGAGCACAGATACGCAGTATTTT
j_call: TRBJ2-3
cdr3_length: 14
clone_size: .
v_call: TRBV30
d_call: .

cdr3_aa: CASHEQGANIQYF
cdr3_nt: TGTGCCAGCCATGAACAGGGGGCGAACATTCAGTACTTC
j_call: TRBJ2-4
cdr3_length: 13
clone_size: .
v_call: TRBV27
d_call: TRBD1

cdr3_aa: CASSQDSAGGPTDTQYF
cdr3_nt: TGCGCCAGCAGCCAAGATTCAGCGGGGGGGCCCACAGATACGCAGTATTTT
j_call: TRBJ2-3
cdr3_length: 17
clone_size: .
v_call: TRBV4-3
d_call: TRBD2

cdr3_aa: CASNRMNTEAFF
cdr3_nt: TGTGCCAGCAATAGAATGAACACTGAAGCTTTCTTT
j_call: TRBJ1-1
cdr3_length: 12
clone_size: .
v_call: TRBV6-1
d_call: .